This T cell receptor (beta chain) was captured in a study of cytotoxic CD8 clonotypes in ibrutinib-treated CLL. About the research overall: The taking of response samples occurred after a median around 11 months of treatment, with a range of 6 to 36.

Depth targeted 1 in 200,000 to 1 in 1 million T cells, averaging 10x coverage per clonotype. Clones were sequenced by immunoSEQ multiplex PCR, and TCRdb holds only the in-frame ones, with some missing. The sample contains about 140,000 clones, 65% to 85% of which appear only once. This CDR3 has 14 residues. Germline assignment: CDR1 SGDLS and CDR2 YYNGEE. Trimming took off 0 bases at V and 0 bases at J, with 6 bases between the two ends. With regard to this clone: Antigen: not known.

Study-level points and caveats: Baseline clonality exceeded age-matched healthy donors and tracked circulating CD8+ T-cell counts. Public clonotypes occurred uncommonly; on treatment, they contracted or remained stable.

The gene calls are TRBV9 and TRBJ1-2, with no clear D. The source is a human donor with chronic lymphocytic leukemia. The material sequenced was PBMCs, taken after 36 months of ibrutinib treatment. In nucleotides, the CDR3 is TGTGCCAGCAGCGTAGGCGAAGCTAACTATGGCTACACCTTC. Amino acids: CASSVGEANYGYTF.